The 23 T cell receptor beta chains in this list originate from one sample, sequenced in a study of OX40 agonist ivuxolimab in advanced cancers. The data were produced by immunoSEQ multiplex PCR, yet TCRdb's version contains in-frame clones alone and is incomplete. The sample carries approximately 58,000 clones, roughly 83% recorded once. The specimen was CD4+ or CD8+ T cells sorted from blood, collected in a trial of the OX40 agonist ivuxolimab. All receptors come from an adult with an advanced solid tumor such as melanoma, head and neck, liver or kidney cancer.

The V gene is TRBV19, the J gene TRBJ1-5; D might be TRBD1 (5 bases). V was shortened by 6 bases and J by 6 bases, with 12 bases between the two germline ends. This CDR3 region has 13 residues. Germline V lookup: CDR1 LNHDA, CDR2 SQIVND (reference sequence). This chain's CDR3 is CASSPRGTQPQHF. The CDR3 coding sequence is TGTGCCAGTAGCCCAAGGGGAACTCAGCCCCAGCATTTT.

This chain connects TRBV5-1 to TRBJ1-1; TRBD1 matches at 8 bases. J was trimmed by 4 bases and V by 4 bases; bases with no gene match: 6. This CDR3 region has 14 residues. From germline, CDR1 is SGHRS and CDR2 YFSETQ. This CDR3 is CASSRTGSSTEAFF. CDR3 bases: TGCGCCAGCAGCCGGACAGGGAGTTCCACTGAAGCTTTCTTT.

The V call is TRBV9, the J call TRBJ1-3, with 10 bases fitting TRBD1. This CDR3 is 17 amino acids long. The V and J ends lost 4 bases and 4 bases, in that order; junction bases with no gene match: 11. Looked up from germline, CDR1 is SGDLS and CDR2 is YYNGEE. The CDR3 region has the DNA TGTGCCAGCAGCTACTCTGGACAGGGGGTCTTCGGAAACACCATATATTTT. Translating gives CASSYSGQGVFGNTIYF.

The rearrangement joins TRBV18 to TRBJ2-3; D ambiguous. The germline CDR1 and CDR2 sequences are KGHSH and LQKENI. V was cut by 2 bases and J by 1 base, with 13 bases left in between. The CDR3 totals 16 residues. CDR3 loop: CASSPRAGSGTDTQYF. CDR3 DNA: TGTGCCAGCTCACCAAGAGCCGGGTCCGGCACAGATACGCAGTATTTT.

The chain joins TRBV4-1 to TRBJ1-2, with a weak D call TRBD1 (6 bases). CDR3 length: 14 residues. The V and J ends lost 0 bases and 1 base respectively, with 6 bases between them. Germline CDR1 reads MGHRA; CDR2 reads YSYEKL. In DNA, the CDR3 is TGCGCCAGCAGCCAAGAGGACAGTAACTATGGCTACACCTTC. Translating gives CASSQEDSNYGYTF.

The chain joins TRBV6-6 to TRBJ1-1; D may be TRBD1 (5 bases). The CDR3 covers 14 residues. Germline CDR1 and CDR2: MNHNY and SVGAGI (reference sequence). V lost 2 bases and J lost 1, with 8 bases in between. CDR3 in DNA: TGTGCCAGCAGTTACAGTGGGGCGAACACTGAAGCTTTCTTT. As protein: CASSYSGANTEAFF.

J is TRBJ2-7 and V is TRBV5-4; 10 bases line up with TRBD1. The CDR3 contains 15 residues. CDR1 and CDR2 from the germline V gene are SGHNT and YYREEE (reference sequence). V gave up 3 bases and J gave up 3 bases; unmatched junction bases: 6. This CDR3 is CASSSGTGDHYEQYF. In DNA, the CDR3 is TGTGCCAGCAGCTCCGGGACAGGGGACCACTACGAGCAGTACTTC.

This clone appeared a few times. The rearrangement uses TRBV18 and TRBJ1-2; TRBD1 matches 7 bases. CDR1 is KGHSH, CDR2 LQKENI, per germline. Germline trimming cut 3 bases from V and 0 bases from J; bases unmatched to any gene: 7. The CDR3 runs 16 residues. DNA of the CDR3: TGTGCCAGCTCACCCGAGACAGGGACAGCTAACTATGGCTACACCTTC. Translation gives CASSPETGTANYGYTF. The full variable domain, with the rest looked up from reference TRBV18 and TRBJ1-2, is NAGVMQNPRHLVRRRGQEARLRCSPMKGHSHVYWYRQLPEEGLKFMVYLQKENIIDESGMPKERFSAEFPKEGPSILRIQQVVRGDSAAYFCASSPETGTANYGYTFGSGTRLTVV.

V usage is TRBV7-9 and J usage is TRBJ2-7; TRBD1 might be the D (5 bases). The CDR3 sequence is 16 residues long. CDR1 is SEHNR, CDR2 FQNEAQ, per germline (reference sequence). The germline V and J ends were trimmed by 5 bases and 5 bases, with 22 bases remaining between them. The DNA for the CDR3 is TGTGCCAGCAGCCATCGCTTAGCCAGGGTTGGCGACGAGCAGTACTTC. It encodes CASSHRLARVGDEQYF. The whole variable domain, filled in from reference TRBV7-9 and TRBJ2-7, reads DTGVSQNPRHKITKRGQNVTFRCDPISEHNRLYWYRQTLGQGPEFLTYFQNEAQLEKSRLLSDRFSAERPKGSFSTLEIQRTEQGDSAMYLCASSHRLARVGDEQYFGPGTRLTVT.

This sequence joins TRBV7-9 and TRBJ2-4, with 9 bases aligning to TRBD1. With 3 bases clipped from V and 2 bases from J, the junction kept 8 bases outside the gene matches. This CDR3 spans 17 amino acids. CDR1 and CDR2 (germline): SEHNR, FQNEAQ (reference sequence). The CDR3 loop is CASSLTRTGETKNIQYF. CDR3 sequence (DNA): TGTGCCAGCAGCTTGACCCGGACAGGGGAGACCAAAAACATTCAGTACTTC.

The CDR3 here is CASSLEVGSGRSEQFF. DNA of the CDR3: TGTGCCAGCAGCTTAGAGGTAGGTAGCGGGAGATCGGAGCAGTTCTTC. V is TRBV11-3 and J is TRBJ2-1, with 9 bases aligning to TRBD2. This CDR3 contains 16 residues. Germline lookup yields CDR1 SGHNT and CDR2 YENEEA. V was pared by 0 bases and J by 10 bases, with 10 bases of the junction left unmatched.

V usage is TRBV11-2 and J usage is TRBJ2-1, with unresolved D. Germline V gene lookup returns CDR1 SGHAT and CDR2 FQNNGV. Trimming pared 2 bases from V and 6 bases from J, leaving 14 bases between. The CDR3 has 15 residues. CDR3 region: CASSLLRSPGNEQFF. CDR3 bases: TGTGCCAGCAGCTTATTACGGAGCCCCGGCAATGAGCAGTTCTTC.

The chain uses TRBV29-1 and TRBJ2-5; possible D gene TRBD1, 6 bases. CDR1 is SQVTM and CDR2 is ANQGSEA in the germline V gene. V was shortened by 6 bases and J by 2 bases, with 19 bases between the two germline ends. The CDR3 has 15 residues. As DNA, the CDR3 is TGCAGCGTGCGCGCACAGGGTCTCGGGCAAGAGACCCAGTACTTC. Its protein is CSVRAQGLGQETQYF.

The chain has TRBV6-5 and TRBJ2-3; D gene uncertain. V lost 4 bases to trimming and J lost 0 bases, with 11 bases between them. Germline loops: CDR1 MNHEY, CDR2 SVGAGI. This CDR3 region has 15 residues. This CDR3 is CASSSPMGSTDTQYF. The CDR3 DNA sequence: TGTGCCAGCAGTTCTCCGATGGGAAGCACAGATACGCAGTATTTT.

As concerns this clone: The same CDR3 can be traced to other DNA sequences in this sample. The chain links TRBV30 to TRBJ1-6; D unclear. The germline V gene has CDR1 GTSNPN and CDR2 SVGIG (reference sequence). CDR3 length equals 14 residues. V was trimmed by 0 bases and J by 4 bases, leaving 7 bases between them. As DNA, the CDR3 is TGTGCCTGGAGTGTGGGCAGTTATAATTCACCCCTCCACTTT. Protein sequence: CAWSVGSYNSPLHF.

The chain has TRBV19 and TRBJ1-2; no definite D call. This CDR3 is built from 13 residues. Germline V gene lookup returns CDR1 LNHDA and CDR2 SQIVND (reference sequence). With 4 bases removed from V and 4 bases from J, the gap between germline ends came to 10 bases. The CDR3 is CASSSGRFYGYTF. DNA of the CDR3: TGTGCCAGTAGTAGCGGACGGTTCTATGGCTACACCTTC.

This chain links TRBV4-1 with TRBJ2-7, with TRBD2 matching over 9 bases. From germline, CDR1 is MGHRA and CDR2 YSYEKL. The V segment lost 4 bases and the J segment 4 bases; nucleotides outside the gene matches: 5. The CDR3 consists of 14 residues. For the CDR3, the DNA is TGCGCCAGCAGCCCAATGACTAGCGGATACGAGCAGTACTTC. Residues: CASSPMTSGYEQYF.

This clone was counted a few times. The chain uses TRBV6-5 and TRBJ1-5; D remains ambiguous. V was shortened by 4 bases and J by 3 bases, with 7 bases between the two germline ends. The CDR3 runs to 13 residues. Germline V CDR1 and CDR2: MNHEY, SVGAGI. The CDR3 sequence: CASSFGNNQPQHF. The CDR3, as DNA: TGTGCCAGCAGTTTCGGGAACAATCAGCCCCAGCATTTT.

The chain joins TRBV14 to TRBJ2-1, with 10 bases fitting TRBD2. Germline CDR1 and CDR2: SGHDN and FVKESK. The CDR3 consists of 14 residues. V lost 4 bases and J lost 6; bases outside the gene matches: 3. CDR3: CASSLTSGANEQFF. The CDR3 bases are TGTGCCAGCAGCCTAACTAGCGGGGCCAATGAGCAGTTCTTC.

The chain is built from TRBV15 and TRBJ2-3; 9 bases agree with TRBD1. The germline gives CDR1 LNHNV, CDR2 YYDKDF (reference sequence). CDR3 length: 17 amino acids. V dropped 5 bases and J dropped 2; count of bases not matched to a gene: 11. In DNA, the CDR3 is TGTGCCACCAGCGGTAGGCGAAGGACAGGGGCCACAGATACGCAGTATTTT. Translation: CATSGRRRTGATDTQYF.

In this sample, this clone turned up once. The chain links TRBV5-6 to TRBJ1-4; possible D gene TRBD1, 5 bases. V was clipped by 4 bases and J by 5 bases, with 15 bases between them. Looked up from germline, CDR1 is SGHDT and CDR2 is YYEEEE. The CDR3 is 15 residues long. The CDR3 DNA reads as TGTGCCAGCAGCGCCCGCCGGGGACGGAATGAAAAACTGTTTTTT. Its translation is CASSARRGRNEKLFF. The full variable domain, its missing parts supplied by reference TRBV5-6 and TRBJ1-4, is DAGVTQSPTHLIKTRGQQVTLRCSPKSGHDTVSWYQQALGQGPQFIFQYYEEEERQRGNFPDRFSGHQFPNYSSELNVNALLLGDSALYLCASSARRGRNEKLFFGSGTQLSVL.

For the CDR3, the DNA is TGTGCCAGCTCAAATGACGGAGGCCAAAATGAAAAACTGTTTTTT. It yields the protein CASSNDGGQNEKLFF. The gene calls are TRBV2 and TRBJ1-4, with D uncertain. Trimming left V 8 bases short and J 5 bases short, with 18 bases between. The CDR3 consists of 15 residues. Germline V lookup: CDR1 SNHLY, CDR2 FYNNEI.

The V gene is TRBV7-8, the J gene TRBJ1-5; no definite D call. Germline V gene data show CDR1 as SGHVS and CDR2 as FQNEAQ. The length of the CDR3 is 17 residues. V shed 5 bases and J shed 1 base, with 18 bases lying between them. The CDR3 region is CASSPQRILMSNQPQHF. Here the CDR3 DNA reads TGTGCCAGCAGCCCCCAGCGGATCTTGATGAGCAATCAGCCCCAGCATTTT.